Listed here are 22 T cell receptor beta chains from one sample, sequenced in a study of cytomegalovirus exposure and HLA in healthy donors. PCR primers comprised 60 Vbeta and 13 Jbeta primers. Sequencing used immunoSEQ multiplex PCR; TCRdb keeps in-frame clones, though not all of them. The sample shows some 130,000 clones, 60% to 80% of them seen only once. The sample was PBMCs. The receptors were gathered from a man aged 45-65 years in good health and CMV-seronegative.

This clone showed up just once. The V gene is TRBV5-6, the J gene TRBJ1-5; D remains unclear. Looked up from germline, CDR1 is SGHDT and CDR2 is YYEEEE. The CDR3 has 15 residues. Trimming cost V 1 base and J 0 bases, with 8 bases left between them. CDR3 sequence (DNA): TGTGCCAGCAGCTTGAGGCAGGTTAGCAATCAGCCCCAGCATTTT. Translating gives CASSLRQVSNQPQHF.

The chain joins TRBV30 to TRBJ2-1, with 7 nucleotides matching TRBD2. With V trimmed by 7 bases and J by 0 bases, 9 bases remained unmatched. The germline gives CDR1 GTSNPN, CDR2 SVGIG (reference sequence). The CDR3 consists of 15 residues. CDR3 nucleotide sequence: TGTGCCTTGAAGTACGCGGGGGTCTCCTACAATGAGCAGTTCTTC. This codes for CALKYAGVSYNEQFF.

The chain combines TRBV6-6 with TRBJ1-2; 10 nucleotides match TRBD1. The CDR3 has 14 residues. Germline trimming cut 6 bases from V and 4 bases from J; bases unmatched to any gene: 5. Germline V gene data show CDR1 as MNHNY and CDR2 as SVGAGI (reference sequence). In DNA form, the CDR3 reads TGTGCCAGCAGGACCGGGACAGGGGTCTATGGCTACACCTTC. This gives the protein CASRTGTGVYGYTF.

The J gene is TRBJ2-5, the V gene TRBV2; D is uncertain. V lost 6 bases and J lost 4, with 9 bases in between. The CDR3 has 12 residues. Looked up from germline, CDR1 is SNHLY and CDR2 is FYNNEI. The CDR3 region is CASRLEGETQYF. The CDR3 DNA follows: TGTGCCAGCAGGCTAGAAGGAGAGACCCAGTACTTC.

Only a few counts were recorded for this clone. V is TRBV27 and J is TRBJ2-1; 11 bases match TRBD2. The CDR3 is 15 amino acids. CDR1 is MNHEY and CDR2 is SMNVEV in the germline V gene (reference sequence). V lost 5 bases, J lost 7 bases, and 7 bases stayed unmatched. This chain's CDR3 is CASSPSSGRRNEQFF. CDR3 coding DNA: TGTGCCAGCAGTCCATCTAGCGGGAGGAGGAATGAGCAGTTCTTC.

The count of this clone is one. The chain has TRBV7-9 and TRBJ1-4; 10 nucleotides line up with TRBD1. CDR1 is SEHNR, CDR2 FQNEAQ, per germline (reference sequence). The CDR3 contains 19 residues. Trimming took 6 bases from V and 4 from J; bases not matched to a gene: 17. CDR3 sequence reads: CASRPLFGAGTGDNEKLFF. The CDR3 DNA sequence: TGTGCCAGCAGACCCCTCTTTGGGGCGGGGACAGGGGATAATGAAAAACTGTTTTTT.

This clone was detected only a few times. The chain carries TRBV2 and TRBJ1-3; no clear D gene. Germline CDR1 is SNHLY and CDR2 is FYNNEI. Trimming shortened V by 6 bases and J by 9 bases, and 6 bases separated the two germline ends. The CDR3 consists of 10 residues. The chain's CDR3 is CASRSATIYF. CDR3 nucleotide sequence: TGTGCCAGCAGGAGCGCCACCATATATTTT.

The chain combines TRBV5-4 with TRBJ2-1; a possible D gene is TRBD2 (5 bases). The CDR3 is 13 amino acids. The germline gives CDR1 SGHNT, CDR2 YYREEE (reference sequence). Trimming cost V 0 bases and J 5 bases, with 6 bases left between them. This CDR3 reads CASSLVGDNEQFF. In DNA, the CDR3 is TGTGCCAGCAGCTTGGTGGGAGACAATGAGCAGTTCTTC.

This clone was picked up one time. The gene calls are TRBV2 and TRBJ2-4; 7 bases are shared with TRBD2. The J segment lost 0 bases and the V segment lost 7 bases, leaving 12 bases of the junction unmatched. The CDR3 has 17 residues. The germline V gene encodes CDR1 SNHLY and CDR2 FYNNEI. The CDR3 is CASILRTGGTAKNIQYF. The DNA for the CDR3 is TGTGCCAGCATCCTCCGGACGGGGGGTACAGCCAAAAACATTCAGTACTTC.

This chain links TRBV5-4 with TRBJ2-3; D is unclear. The CDR3 runs to 13 residues. Trimming pared 0 bases from V and 4 bases from J, leaving 6 bases between. Germline values: CDR1 SGHNT, CDR2 YYREEE (reference sequence). CDR3 in DNA: TGTGCCAGCAGCTTGGATCCCTCAGATACGCAGTATTTT. Translated, it gives CASSLDPSDTQYF.

A single count supports this clone. V is TRBV5-4 and J is TRBJ2-7, with TRBD2 matching 8 bases. The V gene's germline CDR1 is SGHNT and CDR2 YYREEE (reference sequence). The CDR3 has 14 amino acids. Germline trimming cut 4 bases from V and 2 bases from J; bases unmatched to any gene: 5. DNA for the CDR3: TGTGCCAGCAGCGTCGGGGGACTAGCCTACGAGCAGTACTTC. Protein sequence: CASSVGGLAYEQYF.

The CDR3 DNA reads as TGTGCCAGCTCCCTCCTAGCGCCGGAAAACACCGGGGAGCTGTTTTTT. The encoded protein is CASSLLAPENTGELFF. The rearrangement joins TRBV18 to TRBJ2-2; D is possibly TRBD2 (6 bases). V shed 6 bases and J shed 2 bases, with 16 bases lying between them. The CDR3 has 16 residues. The germline V gene has CDR1 KGHSH and CDR2 LQKENI. Supplemented by reference TRBV18 and TRBJ2-2, the full variable domain reads NAGVMQNPRHLVRRRGQEARLRCSPMKGHSHVYWYRQLPEEGLKFMVYLQKENIIDESGMPKERFSAEFPKEGPSILRIQQVVRGDSAAYFCASSLLAPENTGELFFGEGSRLTVL.

The J gene is TRBJ2-1, the V gene TRBV19; a weak D match, TRBD1 (5 bases). Trimming shortened V by 8 bases and J by 9 bases, and 14 bases separated the two germline ends. CDR3 length equals 12 residues. Germline V gene data show CDR1 as LNHDA and CDR2 as SQIVND (reference sequence). The CDR3 sequence: CASGKGWTEQFF. CDR3 coding DNA: TGTGCCAGTGGAAAGGGGTGGACTGAGCAGTTCTTC.

This clone showed up just a few times. The rearrangement links TRBV7-9 to TRBJ2-2; a possible D gene is TRBD2 (5 bases). The CDR3 has 14 amino acids. The germline V gene has CDR1 SEHNR and CDR2 FQNEAQ (reference sequence). Trimming removed 6 bases from V and 7 bases from J, with 15 bases in between. The CDR3, as DNA: TGTGCCAGCAGTATAGCGCGATCCCGCGGGGAGCTGTTTTTT. Its translation: CASSIARSRGELFF. Combining the CDR3 with reference TRBV7-9 and TRBJ2-2 gives the whole variable domain DTGVSQNPRHKITKRGQNVTFRCDPISEHNRLYWYRQTLGQGPEFLTYFQNEAQLEKSRLLSDRFSAERPKGSFSTLEIQRTEQGDSAMYLCASSIARSRGELFFGEGSRLTVL.

The chain combines TRBV6-5 with TRBJ2-6; tentative D call: TRBD2 (5 bases). The germline V gene has CDR1 MNHEY and CDR2 SVGAGI. Trimming shortened V by 6 bases and J by 0 bases, and 12 bases separated the two germline ends. The CDR3 consists of 16 residues. The CDR3 loop is CASSYEGGSGANVLTF. The CDR3 DNA reads as TGTGCCAGCAGCTACGAGGGTGGCTCTGGGGCCAACGTCCTGACTTTC.

This chain's CDR3 is CASSSGQGSGYTF. The CDR3 bases are TGTGCCAGCAGCTCGGGACAGGGGAGTGGCTACACCTTC. This chain joins TRBV7-2 and TRBJ1-2, with 10 bases that match TRBD1. The J segment lost 7 bases and the V segment lost 4 bases, leaving 3 bases of the junction unmatched. In germline, CDR1 is SGHTA, CDR2 FQGNSA. The CDR3 has 13 residues.

The rearrangement links TRBV5-1 to TRBJ2-3; weak D call: TRBD2 (6 bases). Germline V CDR1 and CDR2: SGHRS, YFSETQ. V lost 0 bases and J lost 0, with 8 bases in between. The CDR3 has 15 residues. The CDR3 region is CASSLESGSTDTQYF. The CDR3 nucleotides are TGCGCCAGCAGCTTGGAGAGCGGGAGCACAGATACGCAGTATTTT. The complete variable domain, with remaining parts taken from reference TRBV5-1 and TRBJ2-3, reads KAGVTQTPRYLIKTRGQQVTLSCSPISGHRSVSWYQQTPGQGLQFLFEYFSETQRNKGNFPGRFSGRQFSNSRSEMNVSTLELGDSALYLCASSLESGSTDTQYFGPGTRLTVL.

The V call is TRBV5-1, the J call TRBJ2-7; TRBD1 aligns across 7 bases. This CDR3 region has 14 residues. The trim removed 4 bases at V and 3 bases at J, leaving 7 bases unmatched. From germline, CDR1 is SGHRS and CDR2 YFSETQ. For the CDR3, the DNA is TGCGCCAGCAGCGGGTTCCGGGACAGCTACGAGCAGTACTTC. This sequence encodes CASSGFRDSYEQYF.

This chain joins TRBV5-4 and TRBJ2-7; TRBD2 matches at 8 bases. Per germline, CDR1 SGHNT and CDR2 YYREEE (reference sequence). This CDR3 contains 16 residues. The V gene end was trimmed by 4 bases and the J gene end by 2 bases; junction bases not matched to a gene: 11. The CDR3 DNA is TGTGCCAGCAGCCCCGGGCGGGGGGAGGCCACCTACGAGCAGTACTTC. Encoded protein: CASSPGRGEATYEQYF.

V usage is TRBV4-3 and J usage is TRBJ2-7, with 10 bases identical to TRBD1. Germline trimming cut 4 bases from V and 3 bases from J; bases unmatched to any gene: 3. There are 14 residues in the CDR3. Germline V gives CDR1 LGHNA, CDR2 YSLEER. The CDR3: CASSRDRGFYEQYF. In nucleotides, the CDR3 is TGCGCCAGCAGCCGGGACAGGGGATTCTACGAGCAGTACTTC.

A few counts support this clone. This chain joins TRBV5-1 and TRBJ2-3, with TRBD2 matching over 11 bases. There are 15 residues in the CDR3. The V and J ends lost 6 bases and 2 bases, in that order; junction bases with no gene match: 5. CDR1 SGHRS and CDR2 YFSETQ come from the germline V gene. The CDR3: CASTLAGGYTDTQYF. In nucleotides, the CDR3 is TGCGCCAGCACCCTAGCGGGAGGATACACAGATACGCAGTATTTT.

The gene calls are TRBV14 and TRBJ2-7; TRBD2 might be the D (7 bases). The CDR3 has 14 amino acids. Germline V gene lookup returns CDR1 SGHDN and CDR2 FVKESK. Trimming removed 7 bases at V and 0 bases at J, with 13 bases between. CDR3 amino acids: CASKGGEVSYEQYF. The CDR3 DNA follows: TGTGCCAGCAAGGGGGGGGAAGTCTCCTACGAGCAGTACTTC.